Listed below are T cell receptor beta chains from one sample, sequenced in a study of cytomegalovirus exposure and HLA in healthy donors. The method was immunoSEQ multiplex PCR; TCRdb's version includes in-frame clones alone and lacks a portion of them. This sample has approximately 150,000 clones, with 60% to 80% found just once. The sample taken for sequencing was PBMCs. The receptors here all came from a male donor in good health and CMV-seronegative. Each CDR3 is given with its conserved first and last residue. A D gene is named only where the DNA matches it firmly. A clone size is listed for some rows: how often the clone was seen (once, few, many), or a class if it is expanded.

v_gene	d_gene	abundance	j_gene	CDR3aa	CDR3nt
TRBV30	TRBD1	few	TRBJ2-5	CAWTRRGHQETQYF	TGTGCCTGGACTCGTAGGGGGCACCAAGAGACCCAGTACTTC
TRBV15	.	.	TRBJ1-3	CATSRRGRNTIYF	TGTGCCACCAGCCGAAGGGGAAGAAACACCATATATTTT
TRBV4-3	.	few	TRBJ1-1	CASSAGRLPTEAFF	TGCGCCAGCAGCGCGGGCAGGTTACCCACTGAAGCTTTCTTT
TRBV5-1	.	.	TRBJ1-1	CASSPEGIGEAFF	TGCGCCAGCAGCCCGGAGGGGATTGGTGAAGCTTTCTTT
TRBV27	TRBD1	.	TRBJ2-1	CASSPSGTGPYNEQFF	TGTGCCAGCAGTCCGTCCGGGACAGGACCCTACAATGAGCAGTTCTTC
TRBV7-2	TRBD1	.	TRBJ1-2	CASSPDRVDYGYTF	TGTGCCAGCAGCCCAGACAGGGTGGACTATGGCTACACCTTC
TRBV4-3	TRBD2	.	TRBJ2-7	CASSRVPAGDSYEQYF	TGCGCCAGCAGCCGCGTCCCAGCGGGGGACTCCTACGAGCAGTACTTC
TRBV19	.	.	TRBJ1-2	CASSRTDLNYGYTF	TGTGCCAGTAGTCGGACAGATCTTAACTATGGCTACACCTTC
TRBV9	TRBD1	.	TRBJ1-6	CASSASGTAGSAYNSPLHF	TGTGCCAGCAGCGCCTCCGGGACAGCCGGTAGCGCCTATAATTCACCCCTCCACTTT
TRBV10-3	TRBD2	.	TRBJ2-7	CAISEVGLAEIYEQYF	TGTGCCATCAGTGAGGTGGGACTAGCGGAAATCTACGAGCAGTACTTC
TRBV15	.	.	TRBJ1-1	CATSRDGQTPNTEAFF	TGTGCCACCAGCAGAGACGGACAGACACCTAACACTGAAGCTTTCTTT
TRBV7-9	TRBD1	.	TRBJ2-5	CASSSLTGGWQETQYF	TGTGCCAGCAGCTCCCTGACAGGGGGTTGGCAAGAGACCCAGTACTTC
TRBV7-8	TRBD2	.	TRBJ2-2	CASSPRASGTGELFF	TGTGCCAGCAGCCCCAGGGCTAGCGGCACCGGGGAGCTGTTTTTT
TRBV4-2	.	.	TRBJ2-6	CASSRTSWGVGANVLTF	TGTGCCAGCAGCCGAACTAGCTGGGGGGTCGGGGCCAACGTCCTGACTTTC
TRBV30	.	once	TRBJ1-6	CAWSVTGLNSPLHF	TGTGCCTGGAGTGTGACAGGCCTTAATTCACCCCTCCACTTT
TRBV30	.	.	TRBJ1-5	CAWSGGTAGGQPQHF	TGTGCCTGGAGTGGGGGGACCGCGGGGGGTCAGCCCCAGCATTTT
TRBV28	TRBD2	.	TRBJ2-3	CASSFASGITDTQYF	TGTGCCAGCAGTTTTGCTAGCGGGATCACAGATACGCAGTATTTT
TRBV18	.	.	TRBJ2-7	CASSPPAGPSYEQYF	TGTGCCAGCTCACCACCGGCAGGGCCCTCCTACGAGCAGTACTTC
TRBV27	.	.	TRBJ1-2	CASTPLLGGGYGYTF	TGTGCCAGCACCCCATTACTTGGGGGCGGCTATGGCTACACCTTC
TRBV21-1	.	.	TRBJ2-7	CASSVDRGYEQYF	TGTGCCAGCAGCGTGGACAGGGGCTACGAGCAGTACTTC
TRBV5-1	TRBD1	.	TRBJ1-4	CASSRAGTGVEKLFF	TGCGCCAGCAGCCGTGCCGGGACAGGGGTTGAAAAACTGTTTTTT
TRBV30	.	.	TRBJ2-2	CAWSEFLRGGTGELFF	TGTGCCTGGAGTGAATTTTTGCGGGGCGGCACCGGGGAGCTGTTTTTT
TRBV29-1	TRBD1	.	TRBJ1-4	CSVVGQGAGEKLFF	TGCAGCGTCGTCGGACAGGGGGCGGGCGAAAAACTGTTTTTT
TRBV7-2	.	once	TRBJ2-7	CASSPIRGTHEQYF	TGTGCCAGCAGCCCTATTCGGGGTACCCACGAGCAGTACTTC
TRBV9	.	.	TRBJ2-3	CASSPRIAGALPDTQYF	TGTGCCAGCAGCCCCCGAATTGCGGGGGCCCTGCCGGATACGCAGTATTTT
TRBV30	.	few	TRBJ1-2	CAWSEGWGYGYTF	TGTGCCTGGAGTGAGGGGTGGGGCTATGGCTACACCTTC
TRBV7-3	.	.	TRBJ2-5	CASSPTPPGSEGETQYF	TGTGCCAGCAGCCCTACCCCCCCCGGGTCCGAGGGAGAGACCCAGTACTTC
TRBV27	TRBD1	few	TRBJ1-1	CASSGGTGTNTEAFF	TGTGCCAGCAGTGGGGGGACAGGGACGAACACTGAAGCTTTCTTT
TRBV5-1	.	.	TRBJ2-3	CASSLGGVRDTQYF	TGCGCCAGCAGCTTGGGGGGGGTCAGGGATACGCAGTATTTT
TRBV2	.	.	TRBJ2-2	CASRTTQGFGELFF	TGTGCCAGCAGGACCACCCAGGGGTTCGGGGAGCTGTTTTTT
TRBV5-5	TRBD2	.	TRBJ2-3	CASSLPTGSGVTDTQYF	TGTGCCAGCAGCTTGCCGACGGGTAGCGGGGTGACAGATACGCAGTATTTT
TRBV4-3	.	.	TRBJ1-2	CASSQESGINYGYTF	TGCGCCAGCAGCCAAGAGTCGGGAATCAACTATGGCTACACCTTC
TRBV6-5	.	.	TRBJ2-7	CASSTYQGQGYEQYF	TGTGCCAGCAGCACCTATCAGGGGCAGGGCTACGAGCAGTACTTC
TRBV4-1	TRBD2	.	TRBJ2-2	CASSQDPSGGAGELFF	TGCGCCAGCAGCCAAGATCCTAGCGGGGGGGCCGGGGAGCTGTTTTTT
TRBV6-6	.	few	TRBJ1-2	CASSWTVDYGYTF	TGTGCCAGCAGTTGGACAGTGGACTATGGCTACACCTTC
TRBV4-3	.	.	TRBJ2-7	CASSQKAWSYEQYF	TGCGCCAGCAGCCAGAAAGCGTGGTCCTACGAGCAGTACTTC
TRBV2	TRBD1	.	TRBJ1-1	CASRETGVNTEAFF	TGTGCCAGCAGAGAGACAGGGGTGAACACTGAAGCTTTCTTT
TRBV5-1	TRBD1	once	TRBJ1-2	CASSSGTGGNYGYTF	TGCGCCAGCAGCTCGGGGACAGGGGGGAACTATGGCTACACCTTC
TRBV4-3	.	few	TRBJ2-3	CASSQALREVYTDTQYF	TGCGCCAGCAGCCAAGCCCTCCGTGAGGTGTACACAGATACGCAGTATTTT
TRBV4-3	TRBD1	once	TRBJ1-1	CASSQGTGRSREAFF	TGCGCCAGCAGCCAAGGGACAGGGAGGTCCCGTGAAGCTTTTTTT
TRBV18	.	.	TRBJ2-2	CASSPPGTTANTGELFF	TGTGCCAGCTCACCACCGGGGACAACTGCGAACACCGGGGAGCTGTTTTTT
TRBV6-4	.	.	TRBJ1-5	CASSVGANQPQHF	TGTGCCAGCAGTGTGGGGGCCAATCAGCCCCAGCATTTT
TRBV5-4	TRBD2	.	TRBJ2-7	CASSASRGNLAGLYEQYF	TGTGCCAGCAGCGCCTCCAGGGGGAACCTAGCGGGACTCTACGAGCAGTACTTC
TRBV10-3	TRBD1	.	TRBJ1-1	CAISERQGSANTEAFF	TGTGCCATCAGTGAAAGACAGGGCTCGGCGAACACTGAAGCTTTCTTT
TRBV7-3	TRBD1	.	TRBJ2-1	CASSPDRGHNEQFF	TGTGCCAGCAGCCCCGACAGGGGGCACAATGAGCAGTTCTTC
TRBV25-1	.	few	TRBJ2-7	CASSRGYEQYF	TGTGCCAGCAGCCGGGGGTACGAGCAGTACTTC
TRBV2	TRBD2	.	TRBJ2-1	CASSDGTTHEQFF	TGTGCCAGCAGTGACGGGACTACCCATGAGCAGTTCTTC
TRBV7-9	.	.	TRBJ1-1	CASSFVAGKNTEAFF	TGTGCCAGCAGCTTTGTTGCGGGGAAGAACACTGAAGCTTTCTTT
TRBV27	.	.	TRBJ1-2	CASSDYPGRYGYTF	TGTGCCAGCAGTGACTACCCTGGGAGATATGGCTACACCTTC
TRBV7-2	TRBD1	.	TRBJ1-1	CASSLAPGGATEAFF	TGTGCCAGCAGCTTAGCTCCAGGGGGAGCCACTGAAGCTTTCTTT
TRBV5-1	.	.	TRBJ2-5	CASSRSRGAETQYF	TGCGCCAGCAGCAGGAGCAGGGGTGCAGAGACCCAGTACTTC
TRBV29-1	TRBD2	.	TRBJ2-7	CSVREGDEQYF	TGCAGCGTCCGGGAGGGGGACGAGCAGTACTTC
TRBV2	TRBD2	.	TRBJ2-1	CASRLAGNNEQFF	TGTGCCAGCAGACTAGCGGGTAACAATGAGCAGTTCTTC
TRBV4-3	.	.	TRBJ1-5	CASSQDISQPQHF	TGCGCCAGCAGCCAAGATATTAGTCAGCCCCAGCATTTT
TRBV5-6	.	.	TRBJ1-2	CASNEGGGYTF	TGTGCCAGCAATGAGGGCGGAGGCTACACCTTC